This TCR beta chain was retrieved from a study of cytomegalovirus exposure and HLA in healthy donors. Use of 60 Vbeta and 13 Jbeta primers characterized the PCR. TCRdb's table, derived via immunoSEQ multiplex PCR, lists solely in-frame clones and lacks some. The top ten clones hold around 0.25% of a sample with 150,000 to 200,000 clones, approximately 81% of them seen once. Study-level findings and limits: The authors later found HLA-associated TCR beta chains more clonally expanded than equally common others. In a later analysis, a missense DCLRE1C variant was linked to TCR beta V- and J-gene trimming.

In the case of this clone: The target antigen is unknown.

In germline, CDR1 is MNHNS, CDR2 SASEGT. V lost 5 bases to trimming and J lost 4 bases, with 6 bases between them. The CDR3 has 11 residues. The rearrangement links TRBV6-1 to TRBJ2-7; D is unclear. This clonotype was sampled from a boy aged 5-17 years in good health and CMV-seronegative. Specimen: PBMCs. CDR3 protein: CASSPVYEQYF. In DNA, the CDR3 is TGTGCCAGCAGTCCAGTATACGAGCAGTACTTC.